One sample yielded the 4 T cell receptor beta chains listed below, sequenced in a study of Ad26.COV2.S vaccination and SARS-CoV-2 variants. Treatment reported: around 19 received Ad26.COV2.S at low or high dose, single or two shots; five or six received placebo; per-sample allocation not given. Specimens were obtained on day 63 following the first vaccine or placebo injection. Clones were sequenced by immunoSEQ multiplex PCR, and TCRdb holds only the in-frame ones, with some missing. Among around 250,000 clones listed, over 75% were seen once. Sequenced here: peripheral blood, sampled in a trial of Ad26.COV2.S vaccine versus placebo. The receptors were sampled from a person aged 18 to 65 who received the Ad26.COV2.S COVID-19 vaccine or a placebo.

The rearrangement uses TRBV19 and TRBJ1-4; 9 nucleotides align to TRBD1. Germline V gene data show CDR1 as LNHDA and CDR2 as SQIVND (reference sequence). This CDR3 is 15 amino acids long. The ends lost 5 bases at V and 4 bases at J; junction bases unmatched: 5. CDR3 sequence reads: CASSFPGQGNEKLFF. CDR3 coding DNA: TGTGCCAGTAGTTTCCCGGGACAGGGTAATGAAAAACTGTTTTTT. The full variable domain, with the rest looked up from reference TRBV19 and TRBJ1-4, is DGGITQSPKYLFRKEGQNVTLSCEQNLNHDAMYWYRQDPGQGLRLIYYSQIVNDFQKGDIAEGYSVSREKKESFPLTVTSAQKNPTAFYLCASSFPGQGNEKLFFGSGTQLSVL.

The chain couples TRBV19 to TRBJ2-3; D unclear. CDR1 is LNHDA, CDR2 SQIVND, per germline (reference sequence). Trimming pared 6 bases from V and 2 bases from J, leaving 12 bases between. This CDR3 spans 14 amino acids. The CDR3: CASRGFSFTDTQYF. CDR3 DNA: TGTGCCAGTAGGGGGTTTAGCTTCACAGATACGCAGTATTTT.

The chain has TRBV11-3 and TRBJ2-1; 10 bases align to TRBD1. With 1 base clipped from V and 0 bases from J, the junction kept 6 bases outside the gene matches. The germline V gene encodes CDR1 SGHNT and CDR2 YENEEA. The CDR3 is made up of 18 amino acids. The CDR3 sequence: CASSLAADRGSSYNEQFF. The CDR3 region has the DNA TGTGCCAGCAGCTTAGCCGCGGACAGGGGGAGCTCCTACAATGAGCAGTTCTTC.

The chain links TRBV7-9 to TRBJ2-1; D gene unclear. CDR1 is SEHNR, CDR2 FQNEAQ, per germline (reference sequence). The CDR3 consists of 14 residues. The ends were cut back, 5 bases at V and 7 bases at J, with 15 bases in the middle. Written as DNA, the CDR3 is TGTGCCAGCAGCCCCCGTGTGCGATGGAATGAGCAGTTCTTC. Translation: CASSPRVRWNEQFF.